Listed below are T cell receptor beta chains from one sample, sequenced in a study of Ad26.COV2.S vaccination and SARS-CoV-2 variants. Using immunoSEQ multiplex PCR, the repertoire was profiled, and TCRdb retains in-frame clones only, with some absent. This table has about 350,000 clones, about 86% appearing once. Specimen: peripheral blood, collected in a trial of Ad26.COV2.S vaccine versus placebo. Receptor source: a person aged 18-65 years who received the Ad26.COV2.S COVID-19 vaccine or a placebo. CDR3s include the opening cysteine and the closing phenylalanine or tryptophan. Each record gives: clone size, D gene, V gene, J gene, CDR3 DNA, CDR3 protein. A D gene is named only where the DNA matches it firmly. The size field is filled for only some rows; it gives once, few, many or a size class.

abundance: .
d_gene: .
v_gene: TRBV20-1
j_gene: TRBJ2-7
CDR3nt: TGCAGTGCTAGTAGGTCAGGGGTCGAGCAGTACTTC
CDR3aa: CSASRSGVEQYF

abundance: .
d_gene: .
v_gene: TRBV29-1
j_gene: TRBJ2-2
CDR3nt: TGCAGCGTTGAAGACGGACAGAGGAACACCGGGGAGCTGTTTTTT
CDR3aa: CSVEDGQRNTGELFF

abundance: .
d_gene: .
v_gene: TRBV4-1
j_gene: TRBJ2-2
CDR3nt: TGCGCCAGCAGCCAGGAAAAAGGGCAGTCCGGGGAGCTGTTTTTT
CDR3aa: CASSQEKGQSGELFF

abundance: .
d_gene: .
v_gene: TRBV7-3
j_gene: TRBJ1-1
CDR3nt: TGTGCCAGCAGCACAGGGATGTGGGACACTGAAGCTTTCTTT
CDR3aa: CASSTGMWDTEAFF

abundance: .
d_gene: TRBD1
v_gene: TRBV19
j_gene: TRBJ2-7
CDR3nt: TGTGCCAGTAGTGACAGGGGCGACGAGCAGTACTTC
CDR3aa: CASSDRGDEQYF

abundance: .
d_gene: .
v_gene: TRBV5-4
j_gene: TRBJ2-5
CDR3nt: TGTGCCAGCAGCTCAAAACCCTCGAGCTCACACCGTCAAGAGACCCAGTACTTC
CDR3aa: CASSSKPSSSHRQETQYF

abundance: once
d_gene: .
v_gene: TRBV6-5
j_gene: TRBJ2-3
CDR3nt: TGTGCCAGCAGTTACTCGTTGCACACAGATACGCAGTATTTT
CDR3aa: CASSYSLHTDTQYF

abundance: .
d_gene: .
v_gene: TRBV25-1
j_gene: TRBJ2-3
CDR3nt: TGTGCCAGCAGTGAGGGGGGTACGCAGTATTTT
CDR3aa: CASSEGGTQYF

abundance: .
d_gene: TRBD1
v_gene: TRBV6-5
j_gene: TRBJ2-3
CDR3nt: TGTGCCAGCAGTCTTAGGGGACAGGGAACAGATACGCAGTATTTT
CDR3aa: CASSLRGQGTDTQYF

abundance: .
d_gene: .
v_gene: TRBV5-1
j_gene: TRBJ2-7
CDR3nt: TGCGCCAGCAGCTTGGATACCGAGCAGTACTTC
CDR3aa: CASSLDTEQYF

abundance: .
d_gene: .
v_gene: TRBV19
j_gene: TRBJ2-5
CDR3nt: TGTGCCAGTCAGGGTCGGAAAGAGACCCAGTACTTC
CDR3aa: CASQGRKETQYF

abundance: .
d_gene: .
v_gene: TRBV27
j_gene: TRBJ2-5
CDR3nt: TGTGCCAGCAGTAGGGGCGGGAACAAGGAGACCCAGTACTTC
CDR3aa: CASSRGGNKETQYF

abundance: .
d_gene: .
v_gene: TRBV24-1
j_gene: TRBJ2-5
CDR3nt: TGTGCCACCGGGGTCGGGCAGGGGACAGAGACCCAGTACTTC
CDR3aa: CATGVGQGTETQYF

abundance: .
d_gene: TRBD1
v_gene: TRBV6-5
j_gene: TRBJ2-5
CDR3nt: TGTGCCAGCAGTTACTCGGGACAGTGGGAGACCCAGTACTTC
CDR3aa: CASSYSGQWETQYF

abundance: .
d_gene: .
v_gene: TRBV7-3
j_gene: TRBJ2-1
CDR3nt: TGTGCCAGCAGCTCCAGAACTAGTTGGGACTACAATGAGCAGTTCTTC
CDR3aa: CASSSRTSWDYNEQFF

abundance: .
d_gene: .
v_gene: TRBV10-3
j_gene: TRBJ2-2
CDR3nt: TGTGCCATCAGTCCCACAGCCAGAACCGGGGCCCCCGGGGAGCTGTTTTTT
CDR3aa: CAISPTARTGAPGELFF

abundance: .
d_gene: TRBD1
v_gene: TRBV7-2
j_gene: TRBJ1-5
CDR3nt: TGTGCCAGCAGCCCAGGGGGAAATCAGCCCCAGCATTTT
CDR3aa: CASSPGGNQPQHF

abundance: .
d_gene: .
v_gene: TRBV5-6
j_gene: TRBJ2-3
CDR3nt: TGTGCCAGCAGCTCCCTTGGGGCCACCACAGATACGCAGTATTTT
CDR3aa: CASSSLGATTDTQYF

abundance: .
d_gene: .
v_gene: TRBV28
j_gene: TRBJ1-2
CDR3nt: TGTGCCAGCAGGGAGGAGGACCCATATGGCTACACCTTC
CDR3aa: CASREEDPYGYTF

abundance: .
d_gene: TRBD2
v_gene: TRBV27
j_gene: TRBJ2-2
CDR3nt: TGTGCCAGCAGTCCCCCTGGACTAGCGGGAGGGCCTACCACCGGGGAGCTGTTTTTT
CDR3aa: CASSPPGLAGGPTTGELFF

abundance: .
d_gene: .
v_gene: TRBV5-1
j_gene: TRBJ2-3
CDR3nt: TGCGCCAGCAGCTTGCCCCCGACAGATACGCAGTATTTT
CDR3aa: CASSLPPTDTQYF

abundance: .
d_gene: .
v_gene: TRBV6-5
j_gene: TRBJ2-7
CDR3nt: TGTGCCAGCAGTTACTCTCAGGCTCTGACCTACGAGCAGTACTTC
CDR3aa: CASSYSQALTYEQYF

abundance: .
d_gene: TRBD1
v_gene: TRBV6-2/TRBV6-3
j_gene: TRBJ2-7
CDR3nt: TGTGCCAGCAGTCATCCGGGACAGGGCGACGAGCAGTACTTC
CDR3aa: CASSHPGQGDEQYF

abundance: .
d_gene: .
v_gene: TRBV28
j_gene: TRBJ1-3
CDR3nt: TGTGCCAGCAGAACTCGAAGGGACTCTGGAAACACCATATATTTT
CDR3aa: CASRTRRDSGNTIYF

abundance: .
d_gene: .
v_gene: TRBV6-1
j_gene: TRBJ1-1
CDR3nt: TGTGCCAGCAGTGAGGCTTGGGTGAACACTGAAGCTTTCTTT
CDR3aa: CASSEAWVNTEAFF

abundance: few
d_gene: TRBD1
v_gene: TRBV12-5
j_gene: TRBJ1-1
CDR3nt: TGTGCTGGGCCCAAACAGGGGGGGCTGAAGGGGCCTCCGAACACTGAAGCTTTCTTT
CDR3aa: CAGPKQGGLKGPPNTEAFF

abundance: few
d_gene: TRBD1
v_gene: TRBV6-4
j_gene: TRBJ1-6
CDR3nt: TGTGCCAGCGCAGGACAGGCGGGTTCACCCCTCCACTTT
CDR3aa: CASAGQAGSPLHF

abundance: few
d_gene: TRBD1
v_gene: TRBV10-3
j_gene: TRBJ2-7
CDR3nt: TGTGCCACGCGGGACAGGGTCTCCTACGAGCAGTACTTC
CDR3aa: CATRDRVSYEQYF

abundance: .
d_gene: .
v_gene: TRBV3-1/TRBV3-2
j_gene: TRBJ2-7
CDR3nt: TGTGCCAGCAGCTACCGACTAGGGGGGGGCTACGAGCAGTACTTC
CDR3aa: CASSYRLGGGYEQYF

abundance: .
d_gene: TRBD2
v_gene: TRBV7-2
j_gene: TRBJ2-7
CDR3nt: TGTGCCAGCAGCTTAGAGGCGGGAGTTTCCTACGAGCAGTACTTC
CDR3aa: CASSLEAGVSYEQYF

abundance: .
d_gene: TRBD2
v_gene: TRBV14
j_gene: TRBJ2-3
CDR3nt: TGTGCCAGCAGCCAAGCTTCGGAGCGGGACCTCACAGATACGCAGTATTTT
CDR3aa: CASSQASERDLTDTQYF

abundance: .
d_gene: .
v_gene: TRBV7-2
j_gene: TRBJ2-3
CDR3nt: TGTGCCAGCAGCCCCAGACTACCTTTAAGCACAGATACGCAGTATTTT
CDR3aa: CASSPRLPLSTDTQYF

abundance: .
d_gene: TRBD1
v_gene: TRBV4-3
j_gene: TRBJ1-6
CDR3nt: TGCGCCAGCAGCCAAGGTGGGGGGACAGGGGATCGGTCACCCCTCCACTTT
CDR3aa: CASSQGGGTGDRSPLHF

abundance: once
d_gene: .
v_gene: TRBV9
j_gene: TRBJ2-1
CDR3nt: TGTGCCAGCAGCGTAGGCTGGGTCCCATACAATGAGCAGTTCTTC
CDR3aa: CASSVGWVPYNEQFF

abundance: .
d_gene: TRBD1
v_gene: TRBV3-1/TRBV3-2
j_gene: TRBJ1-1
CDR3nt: TGTGCCAGCAGCCCATCGACAGGGGCTGATGAAGCTTTCTTT
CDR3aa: CASSPSTGADEAFF

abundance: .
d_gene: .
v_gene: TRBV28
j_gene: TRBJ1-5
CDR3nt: TGTGCCAGCAGTTTATTAAGGAATCAGCCCCAGCATTTT
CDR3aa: CASSLLRNQPQHF

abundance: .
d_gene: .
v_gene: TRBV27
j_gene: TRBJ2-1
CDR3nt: TGTGCCAGCAGTTTGTTTCACAATGAGCAGTTCTTC
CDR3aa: CASSLFHNEQFF

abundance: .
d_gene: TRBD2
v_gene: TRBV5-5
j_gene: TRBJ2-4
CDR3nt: TGTGCCAGCAGCCGGACGGTAACACCGGGACTAGGGTGGAACATTCAGTACTTC
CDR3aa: CASSRTVTPGLGWNIQYF

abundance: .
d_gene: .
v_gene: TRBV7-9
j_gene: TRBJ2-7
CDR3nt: TGTGCCAGCAGCCGAACCCGGGACACCTCCTACGAGCAGTACTTC
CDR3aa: CASSRTRDTSYEQYF

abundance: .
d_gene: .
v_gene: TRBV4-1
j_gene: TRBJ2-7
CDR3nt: TGCGCCAGCAGCCAGGGGGGGGCAGTGGTTGGCGAGCAGTACTTC
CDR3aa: CASSQGGAVVGEQYF

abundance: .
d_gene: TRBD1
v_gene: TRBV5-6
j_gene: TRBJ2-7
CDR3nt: TGTGCCAGCCGAAGGACAGGGAATTCCTACGAGCAGTACTTC
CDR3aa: CASRRTGNSYEQYF

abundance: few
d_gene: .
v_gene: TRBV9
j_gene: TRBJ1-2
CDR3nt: TGTGCCAGCAGCGTCTCCAGGGACTATGGCTACACCTTC
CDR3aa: CASSVSRDYGYTF

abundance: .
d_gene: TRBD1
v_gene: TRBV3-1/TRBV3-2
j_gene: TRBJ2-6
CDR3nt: TGTGCCAGCAGCCAAGTTTTGGGACAGGGAGGTACTGGGGCCAACGTCCTGACTTTC
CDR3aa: CASSQVLGQGGTGANVLTF

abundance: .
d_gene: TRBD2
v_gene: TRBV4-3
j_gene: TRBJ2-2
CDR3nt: TGCGCCAGCAGCCAAGGGGCGGGAGGGGACACCGGGGAGCTGTTTTTT
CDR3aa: CASSQGAGGDTGELFF

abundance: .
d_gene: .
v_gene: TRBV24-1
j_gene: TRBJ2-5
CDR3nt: TGTGCCACCAGTCTGGGTGGGGAGACCCAGTACTTC
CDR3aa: CATSLGGETQYF

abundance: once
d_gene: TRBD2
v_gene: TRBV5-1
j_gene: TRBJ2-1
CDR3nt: TGCGCCAGCAGCATTAGCGGGAGGTCCTCCTACAATGAGCAGTTCTTC
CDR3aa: CASSISGRSSYNEQFF

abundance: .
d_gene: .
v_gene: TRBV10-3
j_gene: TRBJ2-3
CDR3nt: TGTGCCATCAGTGAGTCGAGGGGTGGGGCCACAGATACGCAGTATTTT
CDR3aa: CAISESRGGATDTQYF

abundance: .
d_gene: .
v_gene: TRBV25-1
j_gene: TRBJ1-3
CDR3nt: TGTGCCAGCAGCCGGGGGGGTTCCGGAGACACCATATATTTT
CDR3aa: CASSRGGSGDTIYF